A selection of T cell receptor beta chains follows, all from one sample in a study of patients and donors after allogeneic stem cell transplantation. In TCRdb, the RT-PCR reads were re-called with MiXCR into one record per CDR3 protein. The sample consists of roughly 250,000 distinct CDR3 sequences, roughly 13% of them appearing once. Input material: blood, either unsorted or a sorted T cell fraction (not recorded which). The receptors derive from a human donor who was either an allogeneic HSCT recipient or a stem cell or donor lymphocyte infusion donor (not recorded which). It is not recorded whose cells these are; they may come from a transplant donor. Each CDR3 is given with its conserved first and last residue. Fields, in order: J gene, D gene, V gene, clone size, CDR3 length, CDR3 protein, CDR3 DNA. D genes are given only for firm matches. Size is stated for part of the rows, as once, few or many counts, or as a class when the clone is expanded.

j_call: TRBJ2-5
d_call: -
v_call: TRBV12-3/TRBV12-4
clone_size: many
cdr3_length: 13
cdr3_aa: CASSLTNKETQYF
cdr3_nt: TGTGCCAGCAGTTTGACGAATAAAGAGACCCAGTACTTC

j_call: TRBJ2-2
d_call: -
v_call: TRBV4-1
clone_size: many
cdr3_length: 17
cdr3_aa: CASSQDRQGANTGELFF
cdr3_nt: TGCGCCAGCAGCCAAGATCGTCAGGGCGCGAACACCGGGGAGCTGTTTTTT

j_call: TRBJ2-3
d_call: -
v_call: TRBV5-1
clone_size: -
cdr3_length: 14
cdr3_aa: CASSLDRVGDTQYF
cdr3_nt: TGCGCCAGCAGCTTGGACAGGGTAGGGGATACGCAGTATTTT

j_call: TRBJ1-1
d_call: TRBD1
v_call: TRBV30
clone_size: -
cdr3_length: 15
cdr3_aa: CAWGPHRGMNTEAFF
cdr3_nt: TGTGCCTGGGGGCCTCACAGGGGAATGAACACTGAAGCTTTCTTT

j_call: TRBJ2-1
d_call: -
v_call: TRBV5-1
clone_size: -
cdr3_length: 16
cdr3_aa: CASSPAGTLTYNEQFF
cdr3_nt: TGCGCCAGCAGCCCCGCCGGGACTCTTACCTACAATGAGCAGTTCTTC

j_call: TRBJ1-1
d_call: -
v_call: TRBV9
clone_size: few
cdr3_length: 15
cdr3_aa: CASSVGDRRDTEAFF
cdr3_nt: TGTGCCAGCAGCGTAGGAGACAGGAGGGACACTGAAGCTTTCTTT

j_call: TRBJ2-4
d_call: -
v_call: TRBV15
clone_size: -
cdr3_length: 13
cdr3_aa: CATGGLAKNIQYF
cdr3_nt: TGTGCCACGGGAGGCCTAGCCAAAAACATTCAGTACTTC

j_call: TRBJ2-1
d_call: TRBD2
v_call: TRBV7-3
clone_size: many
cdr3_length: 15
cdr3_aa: CASNMQRGGLNEQFF
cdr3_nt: TGTGCCAGCAACATGCAGCGGGGGGGGCTCAATGAGCAGTTCTTC

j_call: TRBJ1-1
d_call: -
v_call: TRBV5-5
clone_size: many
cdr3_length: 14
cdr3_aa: CASTPRSGNTEAFF
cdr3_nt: TGTGCCAGCACCCCCAGATCGGGGAACACTGAAGCTTTCTTT

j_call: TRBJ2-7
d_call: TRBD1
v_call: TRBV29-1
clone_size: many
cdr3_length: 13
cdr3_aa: CSVSQGAVYEQYF
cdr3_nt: TGCAGCGTGTCACAGGGGGCGGTCTACGAGCAGTACTTC

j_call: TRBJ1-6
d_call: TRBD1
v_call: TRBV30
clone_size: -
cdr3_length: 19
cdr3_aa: CAWSVRRGTASSYNSPLHF
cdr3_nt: TGTGCCTGGAGTGTTCGACGCGGGACAGCTAGCTCCTATAATTCACCCCTCCACTTT

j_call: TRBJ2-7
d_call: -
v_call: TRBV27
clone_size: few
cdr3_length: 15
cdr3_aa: CASSREASRGYEQYF
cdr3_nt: TGTGCCAGCAGTCGCGAGGCATCGCGAGGCTACGAGCAGTACTTC

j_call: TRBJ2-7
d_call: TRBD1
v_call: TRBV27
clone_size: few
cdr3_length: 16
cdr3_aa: CASSMRTGDFSYEQYF
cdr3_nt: TGTGCCAGCAGTATGCGGACAGGGGATTTTTCCTACGAGCAGTACTTC

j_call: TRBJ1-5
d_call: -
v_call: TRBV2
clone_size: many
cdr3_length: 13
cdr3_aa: CASTREGNQPQHF
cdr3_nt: TGTGCCAGCACCAGGGAGGGCAATCAGCCCCAGCATTTT

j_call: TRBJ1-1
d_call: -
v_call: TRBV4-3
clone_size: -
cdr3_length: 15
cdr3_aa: CASSQTGGGWTEAFF
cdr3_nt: TGCGCCAGCAGCCAAACGGGCGGAGGGTGGACTGAAGCTTTCTTT

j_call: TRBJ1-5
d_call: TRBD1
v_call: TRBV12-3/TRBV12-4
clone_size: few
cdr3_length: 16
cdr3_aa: CASGQGGRTSDQPQHF
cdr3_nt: TGTGCCAGTGGACAGGGTGGGCGGACGAGCGATCAGCCCCAGCATTTT

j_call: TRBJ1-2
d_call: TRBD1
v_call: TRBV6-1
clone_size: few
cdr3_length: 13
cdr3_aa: CASSEDRAYGYTF
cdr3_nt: TGTGCCAGCAGCGAGGACAGGGCCTATGGCTACACCTTC

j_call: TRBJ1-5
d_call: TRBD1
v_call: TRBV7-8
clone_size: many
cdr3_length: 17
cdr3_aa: CASSLEPPGQPNQPQHF
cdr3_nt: TGTGCCAGCAGCTTAGAACCACCGGGACAGCCTAATCAGCCCCAGCATTTT

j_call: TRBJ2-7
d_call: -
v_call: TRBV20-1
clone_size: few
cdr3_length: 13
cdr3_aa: CSARDLGVNEQYF
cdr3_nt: TGCAGTGCTAGAGATCTCGGGGTAAACGAGCAGTACTTC

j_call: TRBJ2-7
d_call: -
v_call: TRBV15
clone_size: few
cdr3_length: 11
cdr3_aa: CATGTHYEQYF
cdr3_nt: TGTGCCACCGGGACTCACTACGAGCAGTACTTC

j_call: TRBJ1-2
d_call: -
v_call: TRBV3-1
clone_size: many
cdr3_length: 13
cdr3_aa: CASSPTTGYGYTF
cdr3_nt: TGTGCCAGCAGCCCGACCACAGGGTACGGCTACACCTTC

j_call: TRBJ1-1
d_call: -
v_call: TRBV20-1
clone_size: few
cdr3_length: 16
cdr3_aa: CSANEIGGWVNTEAFF
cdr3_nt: TGCAGTGCAAATGAAATAGGGGGATGGGTGAACACTGAAGCTTTCTTT

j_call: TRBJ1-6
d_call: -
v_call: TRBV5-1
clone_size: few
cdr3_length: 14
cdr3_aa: CASSVTGDNSPLHF
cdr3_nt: TGCGCCAGCAGCGTTACAGGCGATAATTCACCCCTCCACTTT

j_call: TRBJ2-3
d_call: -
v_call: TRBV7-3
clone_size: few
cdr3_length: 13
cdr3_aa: CASSLWRGDTQYF
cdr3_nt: TGTGCCAGCAGCTTATGGAGGGGAGATACGCAGTATTTT

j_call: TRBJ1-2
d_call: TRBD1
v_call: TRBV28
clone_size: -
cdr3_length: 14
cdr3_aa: CASRGPGQYYGYTF
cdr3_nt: TGTGCCAGCAGGGGACCGGGACAGTACTATGGCTACACCTTC

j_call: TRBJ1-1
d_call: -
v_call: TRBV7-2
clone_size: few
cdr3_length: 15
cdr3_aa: CASSVRGRVNTEAFF
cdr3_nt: TGTGCCAGCAGCGTCCGGGGACGGGTGAACACTGAAGCTTTCTTT

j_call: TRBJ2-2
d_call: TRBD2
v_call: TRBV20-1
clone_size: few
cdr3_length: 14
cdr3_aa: CSARSSGGTGELFF
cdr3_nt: TGCAGTGCTAGAAGTAGCGGGGGAACCGGGGAGCTGTTTTTT

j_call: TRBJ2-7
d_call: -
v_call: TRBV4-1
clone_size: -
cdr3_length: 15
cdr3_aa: CASSQDRTGSYEQYF
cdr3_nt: TGCGCCAGCAGCCAAGATAGAACTGGCTCCTACGAGCAGTACTTC

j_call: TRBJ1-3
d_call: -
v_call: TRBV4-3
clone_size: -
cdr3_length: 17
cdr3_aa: CASSQEATASSGNTIYF
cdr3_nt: TGCGCCAGCAGCCAAGAAGCGACCGCAAGCTCTGGAAACACCATATATTTT

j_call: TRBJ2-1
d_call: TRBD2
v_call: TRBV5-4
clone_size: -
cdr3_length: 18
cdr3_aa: CASSLAGLAGSSYNEQFF
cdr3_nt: TGTGCCAGCAGCTTGGCGGGACTAGCGGGGAGCTCCTACAATGAGCAGTTCTTC

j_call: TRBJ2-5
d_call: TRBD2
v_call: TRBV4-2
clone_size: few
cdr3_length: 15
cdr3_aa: CASSQDPWGGQTQYF
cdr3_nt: TGTGCCAGCAGCCAAGACCCTTGGGGGGGTCAGACCCAGTACTTC

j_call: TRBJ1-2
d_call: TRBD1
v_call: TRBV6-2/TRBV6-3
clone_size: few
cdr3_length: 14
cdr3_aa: CASSARTGSYGYTF
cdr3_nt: TGTGCCAGCAGTGCCCGGACAGGAAGTTATGGCTACACCTTC

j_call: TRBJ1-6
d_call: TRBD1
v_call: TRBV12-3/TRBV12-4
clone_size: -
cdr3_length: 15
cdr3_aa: CASSQNPGQAAPLHF
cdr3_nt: TGTGCCAGCAGTCAAAATCCGGGACAGGCAGCACCCCTCCACTTT

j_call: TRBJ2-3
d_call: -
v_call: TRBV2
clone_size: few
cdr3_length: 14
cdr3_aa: CASKGQIITDTQYF
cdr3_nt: TGTGCCAGCAAGGGGCAGATCATCACAGATACGCAGTATTTT

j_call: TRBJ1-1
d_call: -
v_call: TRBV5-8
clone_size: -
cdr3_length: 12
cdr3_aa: CASSLLVPKAFF
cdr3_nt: TGTGCCAGCAGCTTGTTGGTACCCAAAGCTTTCTTT

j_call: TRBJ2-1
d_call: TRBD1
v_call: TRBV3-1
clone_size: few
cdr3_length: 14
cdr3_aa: CASSLGPLGQGGFF
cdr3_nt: TGTGCCAGCAGCCTAGGTCCTCTGGGACAGGGTGGGTTCTTC

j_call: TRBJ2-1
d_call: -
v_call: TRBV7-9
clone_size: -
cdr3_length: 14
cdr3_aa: CASSFLENYNEQFF
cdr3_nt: TGTGCCAGCAGCTTTTTAGAAAACTACAATGAGCAGTTCTTC

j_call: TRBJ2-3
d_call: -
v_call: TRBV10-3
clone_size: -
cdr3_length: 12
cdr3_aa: CAISPKIDTQYF
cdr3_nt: TGTGCCATCAGTCCGAAGATAGATACGCAGTATTTT

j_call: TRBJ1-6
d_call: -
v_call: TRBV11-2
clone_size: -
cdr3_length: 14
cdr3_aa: CASSPVKGRAPLHF
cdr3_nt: TGTGCCAGCAGCCCGGTCAAGGGTAGGGCACCCCTCCACTTT

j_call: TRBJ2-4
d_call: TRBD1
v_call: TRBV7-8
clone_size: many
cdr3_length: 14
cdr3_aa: CASSSGTGSNIQYF
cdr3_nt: TGTGCCAGCAGTTCGGGGACAGGGTCGAACATTCAGTACTTC

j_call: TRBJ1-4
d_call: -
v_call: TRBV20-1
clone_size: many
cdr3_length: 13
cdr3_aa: CSASGGDGEKLFF
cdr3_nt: TGCAGTGCTAGTGGGGGGGACGGTGAAAAACTGTTTTTT

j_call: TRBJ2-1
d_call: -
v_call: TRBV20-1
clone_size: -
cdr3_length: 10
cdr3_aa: CTATYYEQFF
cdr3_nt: TGCACTGCGACCTACTATGAGCAGTTCTTC

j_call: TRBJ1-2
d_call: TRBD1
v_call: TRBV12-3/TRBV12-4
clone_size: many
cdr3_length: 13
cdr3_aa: CASSKTGSRTYTF
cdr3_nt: TGTGCCAGCAGTAAGACAGGGTCTCGGACCTACACCTTC

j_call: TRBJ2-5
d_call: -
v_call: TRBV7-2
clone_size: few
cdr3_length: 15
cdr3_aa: CASSPHPTAQETQYF
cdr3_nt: TGTGCCAGCAGCCCCCACCCCACGGCCCAAGAGACCCAGTACTTC

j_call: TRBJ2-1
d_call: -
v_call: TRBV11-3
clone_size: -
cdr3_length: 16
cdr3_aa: CASSLETLTGNNEQFF
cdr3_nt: TGTGCCAGCAGCTTAGAGACACTTACTGGAAACAATGAGCAGTTCTTC

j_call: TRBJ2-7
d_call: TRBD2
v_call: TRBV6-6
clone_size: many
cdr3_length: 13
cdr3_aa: CASSLRAGDEQYF
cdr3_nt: TGTGCCAGCAGTTTACGAGCGGGGGACGAGCAGTACTTC

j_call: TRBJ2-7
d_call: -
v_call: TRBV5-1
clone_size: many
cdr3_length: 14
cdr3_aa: CASSREDTKNEQYF
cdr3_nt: TGCGCCAGCAGCAGAGAGGACACTAAAAACGAGCAGTACTTC

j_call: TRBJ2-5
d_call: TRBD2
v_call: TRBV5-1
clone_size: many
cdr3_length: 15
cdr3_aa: CASSWTSGEQETQYF
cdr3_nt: TGCGCCAGCAGCTGGACTAGCGGGGAACAAGAGACCCAGTACTTC

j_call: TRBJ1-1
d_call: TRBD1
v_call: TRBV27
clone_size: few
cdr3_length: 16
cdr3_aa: CASSARLQGADTEAFF
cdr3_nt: TGTGCCAGCAGTGCACGACTACAGGGGGCGGACACTGAAGCTTTCTTT

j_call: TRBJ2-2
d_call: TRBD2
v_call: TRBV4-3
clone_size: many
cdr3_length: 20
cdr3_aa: CASSQETPSGGAQDTGELFF
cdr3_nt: TGCGCCAGCAGCCAAGAGACTCCTAGCGGGGGGGCCCAGGACACCGGGGAGCTGTTTTTT

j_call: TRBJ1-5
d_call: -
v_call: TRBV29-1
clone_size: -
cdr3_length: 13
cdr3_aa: CSVGTRSNQPQHF
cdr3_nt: TGCAGCGTGGGAACAAGGAGCAATCAGCCCCAGCATTTT